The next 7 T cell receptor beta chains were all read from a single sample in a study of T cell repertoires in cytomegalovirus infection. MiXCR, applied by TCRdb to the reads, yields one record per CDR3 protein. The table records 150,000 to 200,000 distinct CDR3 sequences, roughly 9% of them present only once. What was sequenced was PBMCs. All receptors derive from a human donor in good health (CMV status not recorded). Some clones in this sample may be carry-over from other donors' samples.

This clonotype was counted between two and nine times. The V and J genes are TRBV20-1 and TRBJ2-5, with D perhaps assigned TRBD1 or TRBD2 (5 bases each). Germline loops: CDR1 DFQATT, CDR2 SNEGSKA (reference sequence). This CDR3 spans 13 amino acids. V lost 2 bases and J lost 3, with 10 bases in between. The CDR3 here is CSARRDGEETQYF. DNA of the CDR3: TGCAGTGCTAGAAGGGACGGGGAAGAGACCCAGTACTTC.

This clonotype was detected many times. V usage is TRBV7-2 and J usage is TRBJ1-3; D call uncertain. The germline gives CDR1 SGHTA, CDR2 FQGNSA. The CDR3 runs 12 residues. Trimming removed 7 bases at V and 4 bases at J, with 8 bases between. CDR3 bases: TGTGCCAGCAACCCCTTGGGAAACACCATATATTTT. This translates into CASNPLGNTIYF.

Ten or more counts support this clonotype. The chain's CDR3 is CASSQGNEKLFF. The CDR3 DNA follows: TGTGCCAGCTCTCAGGGAAATGAAAAACTGTTTTTT. The chain recombines TRBV7-9 with TRBJ1-4; D perhaps matches TRBD1 (5 bases). V was clipped by 8 bases and J by 5 bases, with 9 bases between them. The length of the CDR3 is 12 residues. Germline CDR1 and CDR2: SEHNR and FQNEAQ (reference sequence).

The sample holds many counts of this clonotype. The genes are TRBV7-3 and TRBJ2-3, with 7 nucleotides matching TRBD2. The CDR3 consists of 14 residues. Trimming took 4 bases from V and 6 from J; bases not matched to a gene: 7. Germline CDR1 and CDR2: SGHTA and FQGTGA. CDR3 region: CASSSSGTMDTQYF. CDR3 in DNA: TGTGCCAGCAGCTCGTCCGGGACTATGGATACGCAGTATTTT. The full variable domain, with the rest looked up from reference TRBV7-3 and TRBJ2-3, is GAGVSQTPSNKVTEKGKYVELRCDPISGHTALYWYRQSLGQGPEFLIYFQGTGAADDSGLPNDRFFAVRPEGSVSTLKIQRTERGDSAVYLCASSSSGTMDTQYFGPGTRLTVL.

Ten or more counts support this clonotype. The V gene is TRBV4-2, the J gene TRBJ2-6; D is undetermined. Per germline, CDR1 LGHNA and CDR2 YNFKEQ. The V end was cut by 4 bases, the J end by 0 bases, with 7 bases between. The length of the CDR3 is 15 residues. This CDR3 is CASSPEPSGANVLTF. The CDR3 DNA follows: TGTGCCAGCAGCCCCGAGCCCTCTGGGGCCAACGTCCTGACTTTC.

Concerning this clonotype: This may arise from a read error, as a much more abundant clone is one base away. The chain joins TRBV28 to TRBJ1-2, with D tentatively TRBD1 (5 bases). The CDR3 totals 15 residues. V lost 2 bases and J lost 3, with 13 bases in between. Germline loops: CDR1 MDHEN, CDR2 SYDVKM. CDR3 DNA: TGTGCCAGCAGTTTACTCGGGACGTCGGACTATGGCTACACCTTC. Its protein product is CASSLLGTSDYGYTF.

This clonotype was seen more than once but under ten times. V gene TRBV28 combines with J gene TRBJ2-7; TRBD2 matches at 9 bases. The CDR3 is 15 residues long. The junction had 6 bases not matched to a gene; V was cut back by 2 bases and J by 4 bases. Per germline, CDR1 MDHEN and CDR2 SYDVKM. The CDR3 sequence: CASSLMGTSPYEQYF. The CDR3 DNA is TGTGCCAGCAGTTTAATGGGGACTAGCCCTTACGAGCAGTACTTC.